This is a list of T cell receptor beta chains from one sample in a study of T cells in Graves' hyperthyroidism and ophthalmopathy. TCRdb independently ran MiXCR on the multiplex PCR reads; one entry per CDR3 protein. The repertoire includes about 360,000 distinct CDR3 sequences, less than 20% of them detected once, and around 30% sits in the top ten. Sequencing used blood. Every receptor here comes from a woman aged 18-29 years with Graves' hyperthyroidism that later progressed to Graves' ophthalmopathy. CDR3s include the opening cysteine and the closing phenylalanine or tryptophan. Each record gives: J gene, D gene, V gene, CDR3 length, clone size, CDR3 protein, CDR3 DNA. The D gene is left open where the match is weak. Some rows mark clone size as missing; the rest say once, few, many or name a class of expanded clone.

j_gene: TRBJ2-7; d_gene: TRBD2; v_gene: TRBV11-1; len: 17; abundance: many; CDR3aa: CASSSRTSGSRSYEQYF; CDR3nt: TGTGCCAGCAGCTCTCGGACTAGCGGGAGCCGCAGCTACGAGCAGTACTTC
j_gene: TRBJ2-5; d_gene: TRBD2; v_gene: TRBV10-3; len: 14; abundance: NA; CDR3aa: CAISQSGGEETQYF; CDR3nt: TGTGCCATCAGTCAGAGCGGGGGGGAAGAGACCCAGTACTTC
j_gene: TRBJ1-5; d_gene: NA; v_gene: TRBV2; len: 14; abundance: many; CDR3aa: CASSEQISNQPQHF; CDR3nt: TGTGCCAGCAGTGAACAAATTTCTAATCAGCCCCAGCATTTT
j_gene: TRBJ1-6; d_gene: NA; v_gene: TRBV27; len: 12; abundance: many; CDR3aa: CASKVAGSPLHF; CDR3nt: TGTGCCAGCAAAGTAGCCGGGTCACCCCTCCACTTT
j_gene: TRBJ1-6; d_gene: NA; v_gene: TRBV27; len: 13; abundance: few; CDR3aa: CANSLSTVRPLHF; CDR3nt: TGTGCCAACAGTTTATCCACAGTACGACCCCTCCACTTT
j_gene: TRBJ2-1; d_gene: TRBD2; v_gene: TRBV11-2; len: 17; abundance: NA; CDR3aa: CASSLLRGLADFYEQFF; CDR3nt: TGTGCCAGCAGCTTACTCCGGGGACTAGCAGACTTTTATGAGCAGTTCTTC
j_gene: TRBJ1-2; d_gene: NA; v_gene: TRBV6-2/TRBV6-3; len: 13; abundance: many; CDR3aa: CASSSRSLYGYTF; CDR3nt: TGTGCCAGCAGTTCACGGTCCCTCTATGGCTACACCTTC
j_gene: TRBJ2-7; d_gene: TRBD2; v_gene: TRBV28; len: 16; abundance: many; CDR3aa: CASTKKVAGARYEQYF; CDR3nt: TGTGCCAGCACCAAAAAGGTCGCGGGAGCGAGGTACGAGCAGTACTTC
j_gene: TRBJ2-5; d_gene: TRBD2; v_gene: TRBV6-1; len: 14; abundance: few; CDR3aa: CASSRLAGDETQYF; CDR3nt: TGTGCCAGCAGCCGACTAGCGGGAGATGAGACCCAGTACTTC
j_gene: TRBJ1-5; d_gene: NA; v_gene: TRBV20-1; len: 13; abundance: few; CDR3aa: CSALQAVNQPQHF; CDR3nt: TGCAGTGCTCTACAGGCCGTCAATCAGCCCCAGCATTTT
j_gene: TRBJ1-5; d_gene: NA; v_gene: TRBV6-1; len: 13; abundance: NA; CDR3aa: CASSAPGGQPQHF; CDR3nt: TGTGCCAGCAGTGCCCCGGGAGGTCAGCCCCAGCATTTT
j_gene: TRBJ2-5; d_gene: NA; v_gene: TRBV5-1; len: 16; abundance: few; CDR3aa: CASSSAPGAGQETQYF; CDR3nt: TGCGCCAGCAGCTCTGCACCCGGGGCAGGTCAAGAGACCCAGTACTTC
j_gene: TRBJ2-1; d_gene: NA; v_gene: TRBV13; len: 17; abundance: many; CDR3aa: CASSLVLWSDTANEQFF; CDR3nt: TGTGCCAGCAGCTTAGTACTGTGGAGCGACACCGCCAATGAGCAGTTCTTC
j_gene: TRBJ1-1; d_gene: NA; v_gene: TRBV2; len: 12; abundance: many; CDR3aa: CASCGGVAEAFF; CDR3nt: TGTGCCAGCTGTGGAGGGGTAGCTGAAGCTTTCTTT
j_gene: TRBJ2-5; d_gene: NA; v_gene: TRBV5-1; len: 14; abundance: many; CDR3aa: CASSLGQRKETQYF; CDR3nt: TGCGCCAGCAGCTTGGGACAGCGTAAAGAGACCCAGTACTTC
j_gene: TRBJ1-5; d_gene: NA; v_gene: TRBV20-1; len: 16; abundance: NA; CDR3aa: CSARGPRLGDLQPQHF; CDR3nt: TGCAGTGCTAGAGGCCCCCGCTTGGGGGATCTCCAGCCCCAGCATTTT
j_gene: TRBJ2-7; d_gene: NA; v_gene: TRBV6-5; len: 17; abundance: few; CDR3aa: CASSYSIGSDSSYEQYF; CDR3nt: TGTGCCAGCAGTTACTCGATTGGTAGCGATAGCTCCTACGAGCAGTACTTC
j_gene: TRBJ2-5; d_gene: TRBD2; v_gene: TRBV5-4; len: 16; abundance: NA; CDR3aa: CASSYRLAGGVETQYF; CDR3nt: TGTGCCAGCAGCTATCGACTAGCGGGAGGGGTGGAGACCCAGTACTTC
j_gene: TRBJ2-1; d_gene: NA; v_gene: TRBV5-4; len: 14; abundance: NA; CDR3aa: CASSLPGSYNEQFF; CDR3nt: TGTGCCAGCAGCTTGCCCGGGTCCTACAATGAGCAGTTCTTC
j_gene: TRBJ2-7; d_gene: TRBD2; v_gene: TRBV6-5; len: 15; abundance: few; CDR3aa: CASSYRGGGDYEQYF; CDR3nt: TGTGCCAGCAGTTACCGTGGGGGGGGGGACTACGAGCAGTACTTC
j_gene: TRBJ1-4; d_gene: TRBD1; v_gene: TRBV24-1; len: 18; abundance: NA; CDR3aa: CATSATPGQGTANEKLFF; CDR3nt: TGTGCCACCAGTGCTACTCCGGGACAGGGAACTGCTAATGAAAAACTGTTTTTT
j_gene: TRBJ1-2; d_gene: NA; v_gene: TRBV6-1; len: 15; abundance: NA; CDR3aa: CASSDPPVGDYGYTF; CDR3nt: TGTGCCAGCAGTGACCCCCCAGTTGGTGACTATGGCTACACCTTC
j_gene: TRBJ2-7; d_gene: TRBD1; v_gene: TRBV28; len: 15; abundance: NA; CDR3aa: CASSLSPGQGYEQYF; CDR3nt: TGTGCCAGCAGTTTATCTCCCGGACAGGGATACGAGCAGTACTTC
j_gene: TRBJ2-5; d_gene: NA; v_gene: TRBV5-1; len: 15; abundance: few; CDR3aa: CASRPGAPHQETQYF; CDR3nt: TGCGCCAGCAGACCCGGGGCCCCACACCAAGAGACCCAGTACTTC
j_gene: TRBJ1-2; d_gene: TRBD1; v_gene: TRBV25-1; len: 13; abundance: NA; CDR3aa: CASSDAGGNGYTF; CDR3nt: TGTGCCAGCAGTGACGCAGGGGGGAATGGCTACACCTTC
j_gene: TRBJ2-3; d_gene: TRBD2; v_gene: TRBV4-2; len: 18; abundance: few; CDR3aa: CASSQEWRTSGTTDTQYF; CDR3nt: TGTGCCAGCAGCCAAGAATGGCGGACTAGCGGGACTACAGATACGCAGTATTTT
j_gene: TRBJ2-7; d_gene: NA; v_gene: TRBV27; len: 15; abundance: NA; CDR3aa: CASSQQGSGPYEQYF; CDR3nt: TGTGCCAGCAGTCAACAGGGTTCCGGACCCTACGAGCAGTACTTC
j_gene: TRBJ2-3; d_gene: TRBD2; v_gene: TRBV10-3; len: 15; abundance: many; CDR3aa: CAISSTSESTDTQYF; CDR3nt: TGTGCCATCAGCTCGACTAGCGAGAGCACAGATACGCAGTATTTT
j_gene: TRBJ2-1; d_gene: NA; v_gene: TRBV5-1; len: 13; abundance: NA; CDR3aa: CASSLRTYNEQFF; CDR3nt: TGCGCCAGCAGCTTGCGGACTTACAATGAGCAGTTCTTC
j_gene: TRBJ2-4; d_gene: NA; v_gene: TRBV6-6; len: 15; abundance: few; CDR3aa: CASSYTRLAKNIQYF; CDR3nt: TGTGCCAGCAGTTACACACGACTAGCCAAAAACATTCAGTACTTC
j_gene: TRBJ1-1; d_gene: TRBD1; v_gene: TRBV29-1; len: 11; abundance: many; CDR3aa: CSATGGSEAFF; CDR3nt: TGCAGCGCCACAGGGGGCTCTGAAGCTTTCTTT
j_gene: TRBJ2-1; d_gene: TRBD1; v_gene: TRBV30; len: 11; abundance: many; CDR3aa: CAWAGGYEQFF; CDR3nt: TGTGCCTGGGCAGGGGGCTATGAGCAGTTCTTC
j_gene: TRBJ1-2; d_gene: NA; v_gene: TRBV11-2; len: 17; abundance: many; CDR3aa: CASSRFIGQGGDYGYTF; CDR3nt: TGTGCCAGCAGCCGGTTCATTGGGCAGGGTGGGGACTATGGCTACACCTTC
j_gene: TRBJ1-2; d_gene: NA; v_gene: TRBV7-8; len: 17; abundance: few; CDR3aa: CASSLSGTPAGHYGYTF; CDR3nt: TGTGCCAGCAGCTTAAGTGGGACCCCCGCCGGACACTATGGCTACACCTTC
j_gene: TRBJ2-3; d_gene: TRBD2; v_gene: TRBV27; len: 17; abundance: many; CDR3aa: CASSGTSGRDRADTQYF; CDR3nt: TGTGCCAGCAGCGGGACTAGCGGGAGGGATCGGGCAGATACGCAGTATTTT